The clone carrying this T cell receptor beta chain was found a few times. Losses at the gene ends were 3 bases for V and 2 bases for J; bases not matched to a gene: 8. The CDR3 is 16 residues long. Germline assignment: CDR1 SGDLS and CDR2 YYNGEE. The method was immunoSEQ multiplex PCR; TCRdb's version includes in-frame clones alone and lacks a portion of them. There are about 70,000 clones in the sample; about 87% occur only once, and under 30% lies in the top ten. This sample is part of a study of control samples from healthy donors and cancer patients. Sequencing was performed on blood. This TCR came from a man between 45 and 60 years old in good health. The chain has TRBV9 and TRBJ1-5; 7 positions agree with TRBD1. The CDR3 loop reads CASSDGTASGNQPQHF. CDR3 in DNA: TGTGCCAGCAGCGACGGGACAGCATCAGGCAATCAGCCCCAGCATTTT. Full variable domain (outside the CDR3, taken from reference TRBV9 and TRBJ1-5): DSGVTQTPKHLITATGQRVTLRCSPRSGDLSVYWYQQSLDQGLQFLIQYYNGEERAKGNILERFSAQQFPDLHSELNLSSLELGDSALYFCASSDGTASGNQPQHFGDGTRLSIL.